Below, 12 T cell receptor beta chains from the same sample are listed, as sequenced in a study of T cells after yellow fever vaccination. TCRdb used MiXCR to reprocess the 5' RACE reads, holding one entry per CDR3 protein. The table records approximately 61,000 distinct CDR3 sequences, approximately 6.9% of them present only once. Sequencing was performed on CD8+ T cells sorted from PBMCs, taken on the day of the first yellow fever vaccination. These receptors were taken from a man between 18 and 29 years old who received the YFV17D yellow fever vaccine.

Ten or more counts support this clonotype. The chain recombines TRBV5-1 with TRBJ2-1; TRBD2 matches 8 bases. The germline CDR1 and CDR2 sequences are SGHRS and YFSETQ. The CDR3 has 15 residues. Trimming took 0 bases from V and 3 from J; bases not matched to a gene: 2. CDR3 loop: CASSLASGGYNEQFF. The DNA of the CDR3 is TGCGCCAGCAGCTTGGCCAGCGGGGGCTACAATGAGCAGTTCTTC.

This sequence joins TRBV12-3 or TRBV12-4 and TRBJ1-1; D gene uncertain. The CDR3 has 15 amino acids. Trimming shortened V by 2 bases and J by 1 base, and 11 bases separated the two germline ends. DNA of the CDR3: TGTGCCAGCAGTTTAAGTACTGGAAGGAACACTGAAGCTTTCTTT. Protein product: CASSLSTGRNTEAFF.

This clonotype was picked up many times. The J gene is TRBJ2-7, the V gene TRBV7-9; a possible D gene is TRBD1 (5 bases). This CDR3 region has 14 residues. CDR1 SEHNR and CDR2 FQNEAQ come from the germline V gene (reference sequence). V was cut by 2 bases and J by 0 bases, with 8 bases left in between. The CDR3 sequence is CASSLIGDSYEQYF. Written as DNA, the CDR3 is TGTGCCAGCAGCTTAATAGGGGACTCCTACGAGCAGTACTTC.

The V and J genes are TRBV20-1 and TRBJ2-3; 12 bases match TRBD2. The CDR3 extends over 14 amino acids. Germline V CDR1 and CDR2: DFQATT, SNEGSKA (reference sequence). Losses at the gene ends were 3 bases for V and 4 bases for J; bases not matched to a gene: 2. In DNA, the CDR3 is TGCAGTGCTAGCGGACTAGCGGGGTCAGATACGCAGTATTTT. Translation: CSASGLAGSDTQYF.

V and J are TRBV13 and TRBJ1-4; perhaps TRBD1 as D (6 bases). The V and J ends lost 8 bases and 8 bases respectively, with 21 bases between them. Germline assignment: CDR1 PRHDT and CDR2 FYEKMQ (reference sequence). This CDR3 region has 15 residues. Written as DNA, the CDR3 is TGTGCCAGCTCTTGGGGAGGGGGTGAGAAGGAAAAACTGTTTTTT. This translates into CASSWGGGEKEKLFF.

The V call is TRBV3-1, the J call TRBJ2-7; 8 bases line up with TRBD1. Germline lookup yields CDR1 LGHDT and CDR2 YNNKEL (reference sequence). The ends lost 11 bases at V and 3 bases at J; junction bases unmatched: 15. The CDR3 is made up of 15 amino acids. Here the CDR3 DNA reads TGTGCCTGCTGCCAAGGGACGACAGGGGTCTACGAGCAGTACGTC. It specifies CACCQGTTGVYEQYV.

In this sample, this clonotype turned up a few times. The J gene is TRBJ1-5, the V gene TRBV6-5; 8 bases agree with TRBD1. Germline V gene data show CDR1 as MNHEY and CDR2 as SVGAGI. CDR3 length: 16 residues. V dropped 0 bases and J dropped 5; count of bases not matched to a gene: 6. The CDR3 here is CASSYSPTGADQPQHF. The CDR3 region has the DNA TGTGCCAGCAGTTACTCCCCGACAGGGGCTGATCAGCCCCAGCATTTT.

This clonotype was seen at least ten times. CDR3 bases: TGTGCCAGCACTACAGGGGGACGAGCTTTCTTT. Its protein is CASTTGGRAFF. The genes are TRBV6-5 and TRBJ1-1; 8 bases align to TRBD1. Germline V gene data show CDR1 as MNHEY and CDR2 as SVGAGI. V gave up 7 bases and J gave up 10 bases; unmatched junction bases: 5. The CDR3 consists of 11 residues.

This clonotype turned up a few times. The chain joins TRBV19 to TRBJ2-5; no definite D call. The CDR3 sequence is 14 residues long. Germline-derived CDR1 and CDR2 are LNHDA and SQIVND (reference sequence). Between the trimmed V and J ends, which lost 5 bases and 0 bases, there was a span of 10 bases. The CDR3: CASSSWIYQETQYF. The CDR3, as DNA: TGTGCCAGTAGTTCGTGGATCTACCAAGAGACCCAGTACTTC.

The rearrangement links TRBV7-9 to TRBJ1-5; D is uncertain. Germline V lookup: CDR1 SEHNR, CDR2 FQNEAQ (reference sequence). Trimming took 1 base from V and 6 from J, leaving 10 bases between them. This CDR3 comprises 14 residues. CDR3 in amino acids: CASSLGYGVQPQHF. The CDR3, as DNA: TGTGCCAGCAGCTTAGGGTATGGGGTTCAGCCCCAGCATTTT.

In its sample, this clonotype was seen many times. The V call is TRBV11-2, the J call TRBJ2-3; no clear D. Trimming took off 0 bases at V and 6 bases at J, with 10 bases between the two ends. The V gene's germline CDR1 is SGHAT and CDR2 FQNNGV. The length of the CDR3 is 14 residues. The CDR3 spells CASSLEGLSDTQYF. The CDR3 coding sequence is TGTGCCAGCAGCTTAGAAGGGCTTTCTGATACGCAGTATTTT. The full variable domain, completed using reference TRBV11-2 and TRBJ2-3, is EAGVAQSPRYKIIEKRQSVAFWCNPISGHATLYWYQQILGQGPKLLIQFQNNGVVDDSQLPKDRFSAERLKGVDSTLKIQPAKLEDSAVYLCASSLEGLSDTQYFGPGTRLTVL.

This clonotype has a handful of counts. V is TRBV20-1 and J is TRBJ2-5; D is possibly TRBD1 (6 bases). The germline V gene has CDR1 DFQATT and CDR2 SNEGSKA (reference sequence). V lost 1 base to trimming and J lost 2 bases, with 11 bases between them. The CDR3 contains 14 residues. The chain's CDR3 is CSARGTAKQETQYF. Here the CDR3 DNA reads TGCAGTGCTAGAGGGACAGCAAAACAAGAGACCCAGTACTTC.